The rows below give T cell receptor beta chains drawn from one sample of a study of blood T cell repertoires in COVID-19. Sequenced by immunoSEQ multiplex PCR; TCRdb stores in-frame clones only, minus some. Among about 70,000 clones listed, around 84% were seen once. Sequences were obtained from peripheral blood. Receptor source: a woman in her seventies with acute or convalescent COVID-19. Each CDR3 is given with its conserved first and last residue. The order of the fields is J gene, D gene, clone size, V gene, CDR3 protein, CDR3 DNA. D genes are given only for firm matches. The size entry is marked missing in some rows and otherwise reads once, few, many or a size class.

J gene: TRBJ1-1; D gene: NA; clone size: NA; V gene: TRBV5-1; CDR3 protein: CASTETGGMNTEAFF; CDR3 DNA: TGCGCCAGCACCGAAACTGGAGGCATGAACACTGAAGCTTTCTTT
J gene: TRBJ2-2; D gene: NA; clone size: few; V gene: TRBV29-1; CDR3 protein: CSVTGNAGELFF; CDR3 DNA: TGCAGCGTTACAGGGAACGCCGGGGAGCTGTTTTTT
J gene: TRBJ2-7; D gene: NA; clone size: NA; V gene: TRBV23-1; CDR3 protein: CASSQSYRCSYEQYF; CDR3 DNA: TGCGCCAGCAGTCAATCCTACAGATGCTCCTACGAGCAGTACTTC
J gene: TRBJ2-5; D gene: NA; clone size: NA; V gene: TRBV12-5; CDR3 protein: CASGCPTGSQTRYQETQYF; CDR3 DNA: TGTGCTAGTGGCTGTCCCACAGGGTCCCAAACGCGGTACCAAGAGACCCAGTACTTC
J gene: TRBJ2-1; D gene: NA; clone size: NA; V gene: TRBV18; CDR3 protein: CASSGDNESEQFF; CDR3 DNA: TGTGCCAGCTCTGGGGACAATGAGAGTGAGCAGTTCTTC
J gene: TRBJ2-2; D gene: NA; clone size: NA; V gene: TRBV6-2/TRBV6-3; CDR3 protein: CASSNNRVGTGELFF; CDR3 DNA: TGTGCCAGCAGTAACAACAGGGTAGGCACCGGGGAGCTGTTTTTT
J gene: TRBJ2-3; D gene: NA; clone size: NA; V gene: TRBV25-1; CDR3 protein: CASSGTGLDTQYF; CDR3 DNA: TGTGCCAGCAGTGGTACAGGGTTAGATACGCAGTATTTT
J gene: TRBJ1-2; D gene: NA; clone size: NA; V gene: TRBV10-2; CDR3 protein: CASSESSQGNYGYTF; CDR3 DNA: TGCGCCAGCAGTGAGTCGAGTCAGGGGAACTATGGCTACACCTTC
J gene: TRBJ1-3; D gene: NA; clone size: few; V gene: TRBV7-2; CDR3 protein: CASSLVASSGNTIYF; CDR3 DNA: TGTGCCAGCAGCTTAGTGGCCAGCTCTGGAAACACCATATATTTT
J gene: TRBJ1-4; D gene: TRBD1; clone size: NA; V gene: TRBV28; CDR3 protein: CASSLSGQGPEAREKLFF; CDR3 DNA: TGTGCCAGCAGTTTATCCGGACAGGGACCCGAGGCTCGTGAAAAACTGTTTTTT
J gene: TRBJ1-1; D gene: NA; clone size: NA; V gene: TRBV30; CDR3 protein: CAWSGGGNTEAFF; CDR3 DNA: TGTGCCTGGAGTGGGGGGGGGAACACTGAAGCTTTCTTT
J gene: TRBJ2-7; D gene: TRBD2; clone size: NA; V gene: TRBV5-6; CDR3 protein: CASSILAGGLSYEQYF; CDR3 DNA: TGTGCCAGCAGCATTCTAGCGGGGGGGCTTTCTTACGAGCAGTACTTC
J gene: TRBJ1-6; D gene: NA; clone size: NA; V gene: TRBV19; CDR3 protein: CASSLAQGNSPLHF; CDR3 DNA: TGTGCCAGTAGTTTGGCCCAGGGGAATTCACCCCTCCACTTT
J gene: TRBJ1-4; D gene: NA; clone size: few; V gene: TRBV7-9; CDR3 protein: CASSLASGSNEKLFF; CDR3 DNA: TGTGCCAGCAGCTTAGCTTCAGGGTCTAATGAAAAACTGTTTTTT
J gene: TRBJ2-1; D gene: TRBD2; clone size: NA; V gene: TRBV5-1; CDR3 protein: CASSFSGSFGNEQFF; CDR3 DNA: TGCGCCAGCAGCTTCAGCGGGAGTTTTGGTAATGAGCAGTTCTTC
J gene: TRBJ2-7; D gene: NA; clone size: NA; V gene: TRBV2; CDR3 protein: CASSGALGFGEQYF; CDR3 DNA: TGTGCCAGCAGTGGGGCACTTGGGTTTGGGGAGCAGTACTTC
J gene: TRBJ2-1; D gene: NA; clone size: NA; V gene: TRBV2; CDR3 protein: CASSPEGGRIYEQFF; CDR3 DNA: TGTGCCAGCAGCCCCGAGGGGGGGCGTATTTATGAGCAGTTCTTC
J gene: TRBJ2-3; D gene: NA; clone size: NA; V gene: TRBV6-1; CDR3 protein: CASSETLDDYPTDTQYF; CDR3 DNA: TGTGCCAGCAGTGAAACACTGGACGACTACCCCACAGATACGCAGTATTTT
J gene: TRBJ1-1; D gene: TRBD1; clone size: NA; V gene: TRBV5-4; CDR3 protein: CASSSGGGNTEAFF; CDR3 DNA: TGTGCCAGCAGCTCAGGGGGCGGGAACACTGAAGCTTTCTTT
J gene: TRBJ2-1; D gene: TRBD2; clone size: NA; V gene: TRBV11-2; CDR3 protein: CASSSIGTSGGDEQFF; CDR3 DNA: TGTGCCAGCAGCTCTATTGGGACTAGCGGTGGGGATGAGCAGTTCTTC
J gene: TRBJ1-1; D gene: TRBD1; clone size: NA; V gene: TRBV6-2/TRBV6-3; CDR3 protein: CASSFGQGAAEAFF; CDR3 DNA: TGTGCCAGCAGTTTCGGACAGGGGGCTGCTGAAGCTTTCTTT
J gene: TRBJ1-1; D gene: TRBD1; clone size: NA; V gene: TRBV10-3; CDR3 protein: CAIRQGDTEAFF; CDR3 DNA: TGTGCCATTCGACAGGGGGACACTGAAGCTTTCTTT
J gene: TRBJ2-7; D gene: NA; clone size: few; V gene: TRBV10-2; CDR3 protein: CASSDMAVYEQYF; CDR3 DNA: TGCGCCAGCAGTGATATGGCAGTTTACGAGCAGTACTTC
J gene: TRBJ2-5; D gene: TRBD2; clone size: NA; V gene: TRBV10-3; CDR3 protein: CAISASGGQETQYF; CDR3 DNA: TGTGCCATCTCGGCTAGCGGGGGGCAAGAGACCCAGTACTTC
J gene: TRBJ2-1; D gene: NA; clone size: NA; V gene: TRBV10-3; CDR3 protein: CAIRARDTVDNEQFF; CDR3 DNA: TGTGCCATCAGGGCCCGGGACACGGTCGACAATGAGCAGTTCTTC
J gene: TRBJ2-4; D gene: TRBD1; clone size: NA; V gene: TRBV27; CDR3 protein: CASSRNTGVQNIQYF; CDR3 DNA: TGTGCCAGCAGCCGGAATACAGGGGTACAAAACATTCAGTACTTC
J gene: TRBJ2-7; D gene: TRBD1; clone size: NA; V gene: TRBV3-1/TRBV3-2; CDR3 protein: CASSQVHETGVGTYEQYF; CDR3 DNA: TGTGCCAGCAGCCAAGTTCATGAAACAGGGGTGGGAACCTACGAGCAGTACTTC
J gene: TRBJ2-3; D gene: TRBD1; clone size: NA; V gene: TRBV19; CDR3 protein: CASTTGAADTQYF; CDR3 DNA: TGTGCCAGTACGACAGGGGCAGCAGATACGCAGTATTTT
J gene: TRBJ2-7; D gene: TRBD2; clone size: NA; V gene: TRBV5-1; CDR3 protein: CASSLRGLAGDEQYF; CDR3 DNA: TGCGCCAGCAGCTTGAGGGGGCTAGCGGGGGACGAGCAGTACTTC
J gene: TRBJ1-6; D gene: TRBD1; clone size: NA; V gene: TRBV19; CDR3 protein: CASSTTGDSDNSPLHF; CDR3 DNA: TGTGCCAGTAGTACAACAGGGGACAGCGATAATTCACCCCTCCACTTT
J gene: TRBJ2-3; D gene: NA; clone size: NA; V gene: TRBV28; CDR3 protein: CASSLETLDTQYF; CDR3 DNA: TGTGCCAGCAGCTTAGAGACTCTAGATACGCAGTATTTT
J gene: TRBJ1-2; D gene: TRBD1; clone size: NA; V gene: TRBV5-1; CDR3 protein: CASSSLGQATNYGYTF; CDR3 DNA: TGCGCCAGCAGCTCCCTCGGACAGGCCACTAACTATGGCTACACCTTC
J gene: TRBJ1-1; D gene: TRBD1; clone size: NA; V gene: TRBV9; CDR3 protein: CASSAQDRGITEAFF; CDR3 DNA: TGTGCCAGCAGCGCCCAAGACAGGGGAATAACTGAAGCTTTCTTT
J gene: TRBJ2-7; D gene: NA; clone size: NA; V gene: TRBV6-1; CDR3 protein: CASSDQVYEQYF; CDR3 DNA: TGTGCCAGCAGTGACCAGGTCTACGAGCAGTACTTC
J gene: TRBJ2-5; D gene: NA; clone size: NA; V gene: TRBV5-6; CDR3 protein: CASSPTAGLETQYF; CDR3 DNA: TGTGCCAGCAGCCCCACGGCAGGATTGGAGACCCAGTACTTC
J gene: TRBJ2-2; D gene: NA; clone size: NA; V gene: TRBV19; CDR3 protein: CASSIIDSREANTGELFF; CDR3 DNA: TGTGCCAGTAGTATAATCGACTCCAGAGAGGCGAACACCGGGGAGCTGTTTTTT
J gene: TRBJ1-1; D gene: NA; clone size: NA; V gene: TRBV18; CDR3 protein: CASSPTGWDTEAFF; CDR3 DNA: TGTGCCAGCTCGCCCACAGGGTGGGACACTGAAGCTTTCTTT
J gene: TRBJ1-2; D gene: NA; clone size: NA; V gene: TRBV10-3; CDR3 protein: CAISERGGHGYTF; CDR3 DNA: TGTGCCATCAGTGAGAGGGGCGGCCATGGCTACACCTTC
J gene: TRBJ2-1; D gene: TRBD2; clone size: NA; V gene: TRBV5-1; CDR3 protein: CASSFLEPGGSYNEQFF; CDR3 DNA: TGCGCCAGCAGCTTCCTAGAGCCGGGGGGAAGCTACAATGAGCAGTTCTTC
J gene: TRBJ1-3; D gene: NA; clone size: NA; V gene: TRBV6-1; CDR3 protein: CASSRRVTGNTIYF; CDR3 DNA: TGTGCCAGCAGCCGGAGGGTGACAGGAAACACCATATATTTT
J gene: TRBJ2-1; D gene: NA; clone size: NA; V gene: TRBV5-1; CDR3 protein: CASREDSSSYNEQFF; CDR3 DNA: TGCGCCAGCAGGGAAGACAGCAGCTCCTACAATGAGCAGTTCTTC
J gene: TRBJ1-1; D gene: NA; clone size: NA; V gene: TRBV10-3; CDR3 protein: CAISDRQGTEAFF; CDR3 DNA: TGTGCCATCTCCGACAGGCAAGGGACTGAAGCTTTCTTT
J gene: TRBJ2-5; D gene: NA; clone size: NA; V gene: TRBV3-1/TRBV3-2; CDR3 protein: CASSHLWQLQETQYF; CDR3 DNA: TGTGCCAGCAGCCATCTTTGGCAGTTACAAGAGACCCAGTACTTC
J gene: TRBJ2-3; D gene: TRBD2; clone size: NA; V gene: TRBV18; CDR3 protein: CASSLSSGGAADTQYF; CDR3 DNA: TGTGCCAGCTCACTCTCTAGCGGGGGGGCCGCAGATACGCAGTATTTT
J gene: TRBJ1-5; D gene: NA; clone size: NA; V gene: TRBV6-1; CDR3 protein: CASSEAPTGNQPQHF; CDR3 DNA: TGTGCCAGCAGTGAAGCGCCAACAGGCAATCAGCCCCAGCATTTT
J gene: TRBJ1-3; D gene: NA; clone size: NA; V gene: TRBV3-1/TRBV3-2; CDR3 protein: CASSQESQGNTIYF; CDR3 DNA: TGTGCCAGCAGCCAAGAATCACAGGGAAACACCATATATTTT
J gene: TRBJ1-1; D gene: TRBD1; clone size: NA; V gene: TRBV18; CDR3 protein: CASSLLGTGSLNTEAFF; CDR3 DNA: TGTGCCAGCTCACTCCTAGGGACAGGGTCCCTAAATACTGAAGCTTTCTTT
J gene: TRBJ2-3; D gene: TRBD2; clone size: NA; V gene: TRBV9; CDR3 protein: CASSETTGLAGFSTDTQYF; CDR3 DNA: TGTGCCAGCAGCGAAACCACGGGACTAGCGGGATTTAGCACAGATACGCAGTATTTT
J gene: TRBJ1-1; D gene: NA; clone size: NA; V gene: TRBV19; CDR3 protein: CASTSGPGTEAFF; CDR3 DNA: TGTGCCAGTACCTCGGGTCCTGGGACTGAAGCTTTCTTT
J gene: TRBJ2-1; D gene: NA; clone size: NA; V gene: TRBV6-5; CDR3 protein: CASSFGMRTYNEQFF; CDR3 DNA: TGTGCCAGCAGTTTCGGGATGAGGACCTACAATGAGCAGTTCTTC
J gene: TRBJ1-5; D gene: NA; clone size: NA; V gene: TRBV28; CDR3 protein: CASSSLRGQNQPQHF; CDR3 DNA: TGTGCCAGCAGCTCTTTGCGGGGGCAGAATCAGCCCCAGCATTTT
J gene: TRBJ2-5; D gene: TRBD2; clone size: NA; V gene: TRBV5-1; CDR3 protein: CASSRTSGRGETQYF; CDR3 DNA: TGCGCCAGCAGCCGGACTAGCGGGAGAGGAGAGACCCAGTACTTC
J gene: TRBJ2-1; D gene: TRBD2; clone size: NA; V gene: TRBV7-2; CDR3 protein: CASSLGSGGNEQFF; CDR3 DNA: TGTGCCAGCAGCTTAGGATCGGGGGGGAATGAGCAGTTCTTC